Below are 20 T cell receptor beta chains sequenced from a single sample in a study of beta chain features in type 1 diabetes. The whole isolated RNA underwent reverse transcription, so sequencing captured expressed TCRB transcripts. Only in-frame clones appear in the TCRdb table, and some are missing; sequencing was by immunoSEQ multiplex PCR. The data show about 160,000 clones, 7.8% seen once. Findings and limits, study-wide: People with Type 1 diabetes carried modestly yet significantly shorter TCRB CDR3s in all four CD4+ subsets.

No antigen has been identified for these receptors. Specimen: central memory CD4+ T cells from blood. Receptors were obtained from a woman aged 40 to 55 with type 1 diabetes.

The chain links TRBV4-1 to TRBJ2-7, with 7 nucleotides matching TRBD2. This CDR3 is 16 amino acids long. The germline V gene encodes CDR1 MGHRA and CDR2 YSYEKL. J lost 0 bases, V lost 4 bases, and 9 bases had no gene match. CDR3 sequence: CASSPSSAGPSYEQYF. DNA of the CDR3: TGCGCCAGCAGCCCCTCTTCAGCGGGACCCTCCTACGAGCAGTACTTC.

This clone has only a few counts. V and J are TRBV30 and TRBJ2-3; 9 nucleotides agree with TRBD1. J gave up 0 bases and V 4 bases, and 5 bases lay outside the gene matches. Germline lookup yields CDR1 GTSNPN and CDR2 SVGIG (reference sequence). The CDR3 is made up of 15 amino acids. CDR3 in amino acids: CAWTKGTGSTDTQYF. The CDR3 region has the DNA TGTGCCTGGACCAAGGGGACAGGGAGCACAGATACGCAGTATTTT.

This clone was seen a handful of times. CDR3 loop: CASSLVRGRGLNYGYTF. CDR3 nucleotides: TGTGCCAGCAGCTTAGTGAGGGGGCGCGGACTTAACTATGGCTACACCTTC. The rearrangement links TRBV7-2 to TRBJ1-2, with TRBD1 matching 7 bases. The CDR3 is made up of 17 amino acids. Trimming cost V 1 base and J 1 base; bases outside gene matches: 9. The germline CDR1 and CDR2 sequences are SGHTA and FQGNSA.

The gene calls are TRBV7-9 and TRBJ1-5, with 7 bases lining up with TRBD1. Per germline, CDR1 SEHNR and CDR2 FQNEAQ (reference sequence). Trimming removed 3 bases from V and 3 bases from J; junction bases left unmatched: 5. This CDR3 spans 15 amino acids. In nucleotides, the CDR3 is TGTGCCAGCAGCTTGGGCCAGGGGGTCAATCAGCCCCAGCATTTT. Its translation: CASSLGQGVNQPQHF.

CDR3 in DNA: TGTGCCAGCAGCTTCGGAGGGAGTGAGCAGTTCTTC. Translated: CASSFGGSEQFF. This chain uses TRBV13 with TRBJ2-1; D possibly corresponds to TRBD2 (6 bases). CDR3 size: 12 residues. Trimming removed 3 bases at V and 9 bases at J, with 9 bases between. Germline lookup yields CDR1 PRHDT and CDR2 FYEKMQ (reference sequence).

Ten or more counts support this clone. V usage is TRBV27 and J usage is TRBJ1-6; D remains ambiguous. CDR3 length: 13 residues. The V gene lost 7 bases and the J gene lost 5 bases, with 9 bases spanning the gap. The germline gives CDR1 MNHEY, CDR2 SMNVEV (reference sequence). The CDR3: CASTRSDNSPLHF. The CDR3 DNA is TGTGCCAGCACCCGCAGTGATAATTCACCCCTCCACTTT.

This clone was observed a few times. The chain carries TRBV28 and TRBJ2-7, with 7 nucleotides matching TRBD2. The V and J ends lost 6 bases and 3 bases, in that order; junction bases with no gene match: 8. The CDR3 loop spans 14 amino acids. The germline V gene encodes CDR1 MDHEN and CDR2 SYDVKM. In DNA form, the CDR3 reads TGTGCCAGCAGCCTGGGGGGGTCCTACTACGAGCAGTACTTC. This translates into CASSLGGSYYEQYF.

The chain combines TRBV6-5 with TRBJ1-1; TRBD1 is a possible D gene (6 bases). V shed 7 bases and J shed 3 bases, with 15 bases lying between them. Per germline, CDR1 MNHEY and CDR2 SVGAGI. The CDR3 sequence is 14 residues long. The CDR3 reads CASMGTSGDTEAFF. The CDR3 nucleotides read TGTGCCAGCATGGGGACAAGTGGCGACACTGAAGCTTTCTTT.

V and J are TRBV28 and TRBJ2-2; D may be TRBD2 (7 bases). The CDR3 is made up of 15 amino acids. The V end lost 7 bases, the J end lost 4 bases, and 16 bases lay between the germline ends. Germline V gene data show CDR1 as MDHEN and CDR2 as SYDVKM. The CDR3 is CASTHGGARTGELFF. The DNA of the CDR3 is TGTGCCAGCACACATGGGGGGGCGCGCACCGGGGAGCTGTTTTTT.

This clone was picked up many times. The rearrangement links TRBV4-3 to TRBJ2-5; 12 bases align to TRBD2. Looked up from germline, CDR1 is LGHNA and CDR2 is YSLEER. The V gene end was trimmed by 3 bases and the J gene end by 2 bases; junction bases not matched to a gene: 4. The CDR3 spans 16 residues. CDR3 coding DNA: TGCGCCAGCAGCCAGATTGGGACTAGCGGGCAAGAGACCCAGTACTTC. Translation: CASSQIGTSGQETQYF.

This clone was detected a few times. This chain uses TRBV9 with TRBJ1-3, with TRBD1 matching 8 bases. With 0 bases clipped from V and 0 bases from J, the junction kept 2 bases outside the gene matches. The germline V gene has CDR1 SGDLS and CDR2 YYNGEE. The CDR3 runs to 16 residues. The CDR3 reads CASSVAGGTSGNTIYF. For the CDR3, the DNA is TGTGCCAGCAGCGTAGCAGGGGGCACCTCTGGAAACACCATATATTTT.

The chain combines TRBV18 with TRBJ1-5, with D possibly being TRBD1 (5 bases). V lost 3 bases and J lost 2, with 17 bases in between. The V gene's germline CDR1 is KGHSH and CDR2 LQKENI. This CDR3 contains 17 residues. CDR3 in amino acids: CASSPSRASGGNQPQHF. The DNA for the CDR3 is TGTGCCAGCTCACCCTCCAGGGCTAGCGGAGGCAATCAGCCCCAGCATTTT.

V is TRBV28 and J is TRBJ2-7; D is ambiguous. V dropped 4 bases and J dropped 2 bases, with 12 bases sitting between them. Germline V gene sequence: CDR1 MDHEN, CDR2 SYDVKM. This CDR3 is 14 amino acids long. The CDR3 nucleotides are TGTGCCAGCAGTTCCCTTCTCTCAGCCTACGAGCAGTACTTC. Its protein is CASSSLLSAYEQYF.

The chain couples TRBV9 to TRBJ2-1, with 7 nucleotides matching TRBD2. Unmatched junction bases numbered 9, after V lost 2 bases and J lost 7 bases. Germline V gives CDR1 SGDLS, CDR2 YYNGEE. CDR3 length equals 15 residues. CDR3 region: CASSVLSGMSNEQFF. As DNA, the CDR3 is TGTGCCAGCAGCGTCCTAAGCGGGATGTCAAATGAGCAGTTCTTC.

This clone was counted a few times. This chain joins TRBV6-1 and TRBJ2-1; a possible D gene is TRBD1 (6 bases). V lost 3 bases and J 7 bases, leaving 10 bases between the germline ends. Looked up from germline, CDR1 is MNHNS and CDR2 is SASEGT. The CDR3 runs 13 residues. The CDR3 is CASSDRGINEQFF. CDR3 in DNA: TGTGCCAGCAGTGACAGGGGCATAAATGAGCAGTTCTTC.

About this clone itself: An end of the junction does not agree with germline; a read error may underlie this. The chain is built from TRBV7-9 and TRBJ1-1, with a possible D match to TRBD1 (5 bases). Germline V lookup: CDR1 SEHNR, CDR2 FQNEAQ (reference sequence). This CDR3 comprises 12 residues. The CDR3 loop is CASSREGTEAFF. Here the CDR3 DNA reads TGCGCCAGCAGCCGGGAGGGGACTGAAGCTTTCTTT.

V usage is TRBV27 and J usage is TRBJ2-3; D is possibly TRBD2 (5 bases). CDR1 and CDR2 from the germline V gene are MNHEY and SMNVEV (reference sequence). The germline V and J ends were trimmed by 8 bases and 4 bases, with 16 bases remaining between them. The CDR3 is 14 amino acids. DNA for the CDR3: TGTGCCAGCTATCGAGGGTATCAGGCAGATACGCAGTATTTT. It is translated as CASYRGYQADTQYF.

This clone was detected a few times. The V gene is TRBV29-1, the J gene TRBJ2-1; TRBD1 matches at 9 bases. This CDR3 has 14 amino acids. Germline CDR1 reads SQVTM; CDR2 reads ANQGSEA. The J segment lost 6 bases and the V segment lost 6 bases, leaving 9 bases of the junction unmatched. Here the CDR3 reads CSVLGQGRGNEQFF. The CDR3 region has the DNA TGCAGCGTCCTAGGACAGGGGAGAGGCAATGAGCAGTTCTTC.

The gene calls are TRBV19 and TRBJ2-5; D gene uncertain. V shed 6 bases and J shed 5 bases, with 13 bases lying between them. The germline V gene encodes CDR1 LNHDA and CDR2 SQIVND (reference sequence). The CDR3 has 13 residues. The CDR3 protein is CASRATNWETQYF. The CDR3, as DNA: TGTGCCAGTAGAGCTACGAACTGGGAGACCCAGTACTTC.

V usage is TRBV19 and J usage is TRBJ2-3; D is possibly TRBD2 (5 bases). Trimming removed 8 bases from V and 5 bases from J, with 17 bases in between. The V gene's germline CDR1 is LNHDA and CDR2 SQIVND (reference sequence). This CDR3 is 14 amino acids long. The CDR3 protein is CASGPRGLGDTQYF. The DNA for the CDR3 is TGTGCCAGTGGGCCGAGAGGGTTGGGAGATACGCAGTATTTT.